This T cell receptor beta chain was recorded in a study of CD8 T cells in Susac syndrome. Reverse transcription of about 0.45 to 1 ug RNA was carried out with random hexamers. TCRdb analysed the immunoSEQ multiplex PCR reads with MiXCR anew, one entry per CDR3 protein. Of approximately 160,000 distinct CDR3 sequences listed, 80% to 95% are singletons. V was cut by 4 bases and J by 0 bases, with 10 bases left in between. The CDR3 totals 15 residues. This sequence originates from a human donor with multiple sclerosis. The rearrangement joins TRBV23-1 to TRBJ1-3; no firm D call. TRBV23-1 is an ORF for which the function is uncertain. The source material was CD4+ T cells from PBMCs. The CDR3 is CASSPDKSSGNTIYF. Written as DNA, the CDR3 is TGCGCCAGCAGTCCAGACAAGTCCTCTGGAAACACCATATATTTT.